The sequence of this T cell receptor beta chain was determined in a study of identical twins. The CDR3 sequence is 10 residues long. V lost 7 bases to trimming and J lost 3 bases, with 6 bases between them. Germline V CDR1 and CDR2: SQVTM, ANQGSEA. TCRdb passed the 5' RACE reads through MiXCR, listing each CDR3 protein once. The sample includes hundreds of thousands of distinct CDR3 sequences, around 21% of them seen just once. These data were likewise used in another study, on T cells expressing NK-cell markers. That paper states: It was sorted CD3+CD56-NKG2C+, CD3+CD56+NKG2C- and CD3+CD56+NKG2C+ T cells that provided the TCR beta repertoires.

The chain joins TRBV29-1 to TRBJ1-2, with D uncertain. The TCR was taken from a young woman in good health. The sample was PBMCs. CDR3 region: CSGGDYGYTF. In DNA form, the CDR3 reads TGCAGCGGCGGAGACTATGGCTACACCTTC. The full variable domain, its missing parts supplied by reference TRBV29-1 and TRBJ1-2, is SAVISQKPSRDICQRGTSLTIQCQVDSQVTMMFWYRQQPGQSLTLIATANQGSEATYESGFVIDKFPISRPNLTFSTLTVSNMSPEDSSIYLCSGGDYGYTFGSGTRLTVV.